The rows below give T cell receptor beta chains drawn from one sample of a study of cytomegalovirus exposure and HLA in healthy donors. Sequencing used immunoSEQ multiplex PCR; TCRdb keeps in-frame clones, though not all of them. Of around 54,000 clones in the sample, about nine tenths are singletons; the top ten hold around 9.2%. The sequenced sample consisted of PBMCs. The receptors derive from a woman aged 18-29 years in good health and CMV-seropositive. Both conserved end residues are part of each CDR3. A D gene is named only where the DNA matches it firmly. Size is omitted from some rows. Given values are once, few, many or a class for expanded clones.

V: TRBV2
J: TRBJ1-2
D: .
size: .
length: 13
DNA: TGTGCCAGCAGTGTAAGGGGCATCTATGGCTACACCTTC
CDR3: CASSVRGIYGYTF

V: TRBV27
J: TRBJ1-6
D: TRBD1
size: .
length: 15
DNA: TGTGCCACCCGGGACAGGGCACCCTATAATTCACCCCTCCACTTT
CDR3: CATRDRAPYNSPLHF

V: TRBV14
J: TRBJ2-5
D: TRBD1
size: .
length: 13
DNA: TGTGCCAGCAGCCCCAGACAGGGAGAGACCCAGTACTTC
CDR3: CASSPRQGETQYF

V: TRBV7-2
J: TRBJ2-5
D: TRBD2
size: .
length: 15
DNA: TGTGCCAGCAGCTCGACTAGCGGGGGGAGAGAGACCCAGTACTTC
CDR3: CASSSTSGGRETQYF

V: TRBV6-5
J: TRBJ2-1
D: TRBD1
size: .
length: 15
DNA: TGTGCCAGCAAGCAGGGACAGGGTCCCCGCAATGAGCAGTTCTTC
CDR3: CASKQGQGPRNEQFF

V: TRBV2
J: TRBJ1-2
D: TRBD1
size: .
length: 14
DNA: TGTGCCAGCAGAGGGGACAGGGTTAACTATGGCTACACCTTC
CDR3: CASRGDRVNYGYTF

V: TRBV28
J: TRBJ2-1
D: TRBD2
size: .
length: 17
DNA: TGTGCCAGCAGTTTATTGGCGGGGGACTCCTCCTACAATGAGCAGTTCTTC
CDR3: CASSLLAGDSSYNEQFF

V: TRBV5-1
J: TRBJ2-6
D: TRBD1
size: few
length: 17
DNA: TGCGCCAGCAGCTTCTTACAGGGGATGGCTGGGGCCAACGTCCTGACTTTC
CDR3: CASSFLQGMAGANVLTF

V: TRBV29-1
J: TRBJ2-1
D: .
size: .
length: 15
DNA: TGCAGCGTTTCCCCGGTCAGGGGCCCCGATGATGAGCAGTTCTTC
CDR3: CSVSPVRGPDDEQFF

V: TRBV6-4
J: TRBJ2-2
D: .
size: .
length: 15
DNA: TGTGCCAGCAGTGACTCGGACAGGAACACCGGGGAGCTGTTTTTT
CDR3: CASSDSDRNTGELFF

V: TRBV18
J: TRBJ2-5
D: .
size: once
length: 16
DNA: TGTGCCAGCTCACCAAGGCAGGGAGGCCGCCAAGAGACCCAGTACTTC
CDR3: CASSPRQGGRQETQYF

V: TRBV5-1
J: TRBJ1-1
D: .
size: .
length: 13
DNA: TGCGCCAGCAGCTTGAACGGGGGCACTGAAGCTTTCTTT
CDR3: CASSLNGGTEAFF

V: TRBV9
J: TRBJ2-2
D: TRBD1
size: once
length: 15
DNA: TGTGCCAGCAGTATACAGGGGGCGCCAGGCGGGGAGCTGTTTTTT
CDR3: CASSIQGAPGGELFF

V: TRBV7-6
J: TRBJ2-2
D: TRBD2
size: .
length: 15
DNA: TGTGCCAGCAGTCCAGCGGCGGGGGGGGCCGGGGAGCTGTTTTTT
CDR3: CASSPAAGGAGELFF

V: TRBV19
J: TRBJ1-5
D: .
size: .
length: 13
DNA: TGTGCCAGTAGTATCGAGGGCCATCAGCCCCAGCATTTT
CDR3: CASSIEGHQPQHF

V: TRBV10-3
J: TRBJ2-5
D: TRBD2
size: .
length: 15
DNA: TGTGCCATCAGTGATCCAGCGGGGGGCCAGGAGACCCAGTACTTC
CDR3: CAISDPAGGQETQYF

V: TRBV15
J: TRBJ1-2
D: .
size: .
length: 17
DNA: TGTGCCACCAGCACACGGACAGTCCGCGAGTCTAACTATGGCTACACCTTC
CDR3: CATSTRTVRESNYGYTF

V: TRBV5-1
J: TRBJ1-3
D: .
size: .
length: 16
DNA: TGCGCCAGCAGCTTGGTTCCAGAAAGCTCTGGAAACACCATATATTTT
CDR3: CASSLVPESSGNTIYF

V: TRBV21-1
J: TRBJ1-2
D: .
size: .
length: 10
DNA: TGTGCCAGCACAGGGGATGGCTACACCTTC
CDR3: CASTGDGYTF

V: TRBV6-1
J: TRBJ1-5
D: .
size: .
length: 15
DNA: TGTGCCAGCAGTGAATTCCCTGTCAGCAATCAGCCCCAGCATTTT
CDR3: CASSEFPVSNQPQHF

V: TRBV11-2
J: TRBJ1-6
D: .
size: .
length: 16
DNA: TGTGCCAGCAGCGCCGACAGAGTTCTTTATAATTCACCCCTCCACTTT
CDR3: CASSADRVLYNSPLHF

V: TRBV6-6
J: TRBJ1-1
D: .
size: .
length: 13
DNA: TGTGCCAGCAGTTACGTGGGCACCCGCGGGGCTTTCTTT
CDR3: CASSYVGTRGAFF

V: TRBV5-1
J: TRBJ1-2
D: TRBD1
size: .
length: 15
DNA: TGCGCCAGCAGCGTGCAGGGGGGAACTACCTATGGCTACACCTTC
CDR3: CASSVQGGTTYGYTF

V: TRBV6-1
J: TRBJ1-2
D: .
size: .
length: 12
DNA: TGTGCCAGCCACGGACAGACATATGGCTACACCTTC
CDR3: CASHGQTYGYTF

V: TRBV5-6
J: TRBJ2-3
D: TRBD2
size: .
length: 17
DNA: TGTGCCAGCAGCTTGACTAGCGGGGGCCATAGCACAGATACGCAGTATTTT
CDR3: CASSLTSGGHSTDTQYF

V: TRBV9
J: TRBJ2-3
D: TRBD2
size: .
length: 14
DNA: TGTGCCAGCAGCGTACACCGGGAGGGGGATACGCAGTATTTT
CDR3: CASSVHREGDTQYF

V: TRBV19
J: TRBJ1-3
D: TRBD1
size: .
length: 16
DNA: TGTGCCAGTAGTATCTCGATGACAGGGCCTGGAAACACCATATATTTT
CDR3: CASSISMTGPGNTIYF

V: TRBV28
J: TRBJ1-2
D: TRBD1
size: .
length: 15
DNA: TGTGCCAGCGACCCCAGGGGGCGGAAAGTGAATGGCTACACCTTC
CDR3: CASDPRGRKVNGYTF

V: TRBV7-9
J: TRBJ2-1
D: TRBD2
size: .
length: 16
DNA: TGTGCCAGCAGCTTAGCCTCTAGCGGGGGGTTGAACAGGCAGTTCTTC
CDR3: CASSLASSGGLNRQFF

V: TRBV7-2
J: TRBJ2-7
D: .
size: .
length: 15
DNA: TGTGCCAGCAGCTTATTCGGGGGGCGCTCCTACGAGCAGTACTTC
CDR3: CASSLFGGRSYEQYF

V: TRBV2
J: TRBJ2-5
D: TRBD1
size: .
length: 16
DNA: TGTGCCAGCAGCGTCCGGGACAGGGGCTCGATGGAGACCCAGTACTTC
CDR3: CASSVRDRGSMETQYF

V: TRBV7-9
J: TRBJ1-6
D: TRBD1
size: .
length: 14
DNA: TGTGCCAGCAGCCCAGACAGGGTCAATTCACCCCTCCACTTT
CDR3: CASSPDRVNSPLHF

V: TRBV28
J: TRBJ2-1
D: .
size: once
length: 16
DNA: TGTGCCAGCAGTTTAATGTTCAGGGGAATGAACAATGAGCAGTTCTTC
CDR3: CASSLMFRGMNNEQFF

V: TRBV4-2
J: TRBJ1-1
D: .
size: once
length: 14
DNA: TGTGCCAGCAGCCAAGGGCAAATGAACACTGAAGCTTTCTTT
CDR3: CASSQGQMNTEAFF

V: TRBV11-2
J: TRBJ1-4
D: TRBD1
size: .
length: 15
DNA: TGTGCCAGCAGCCCGGACAGGGGTCGTAACGAAAAACTGTTTTTT
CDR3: CASSPDRGRNEKLFF